A selection of T cell receptor beta chains follows, all from one sample in a study of blood T cell repertoires in COVID-19. The protocol was immunoSEQ multiplex PCR, while the TCRdb copy is restricted to in-frame clones and leaves out a portion. The data show roughly 250,000 clones, more than 75% seen once. The source material was peripheral blood. All receptors come from a woman aged 55-69 years with active or convalescent COVID-19. Each CDR3 is given with its conserved first and last residue. A D gene is named only where the DNA matches it firmly. Clone size is shown for a subset of rows, as once, few, many or a class of expanded clone.

j_gene	v_gene	len	abundance	d_gene	CDR3aa	CDR3nt
TRBJ1-4	TRBV18	15	.	.	CASSAGVAVYEKLFF	TGTGCCAGCTCGGCAGGGGTTGCAGTTTATGAAAAACTGTTTTTT
TRBJ2-5	TRBV15	16	.	.	CATSRSLIGAQETQYF	TGTGCCACCAGCAGATCCCTAATAGGGGCCCAAGAGACCCAGTACTTC
TRBJ2-1	TRBV2	14	.	TRBD2	CASGLLATYNEQFF	TGTGCCAGCGGACTACTAGCGACATACAATGAGCAGTTCTTC
TRBJ2-7	TRBV7-2	14	few	TRBD1	CASSLRQGRAEQYF	TGTGCCAGCAGCCTACGACAGGGGCGTGCCGAGCAGTACTTC
TRBJ1-2	TRBV6-6	16	.	.	CASSPSIRDGNYGYTF	TGTGCCAGCAGCCCCTCCATCCGAGACGGGAACTATGGCTACACCTTC
TRBJ1-5	TRBV6-1	12	.	.	CASSEAAGQAHF	TGTGCCAGCAGTGAAGCCGCGGGCCAGGCGCATTTT
TRBJ1-5	TRBV19	15	.	TRBD1	CASKGPGGMDQPQHF	TGTGCCAGTAAGGGGCCAGGGGGCATGGATCAGCCCCAGCATTTT
TRBJ1-5	TRBV27	16	.	TRBD1	CASSLSPRGGNQPQHF	TGTGCCAGCAGTTTATCCCCCAGGGGGGGCAATCAGCCCCAGCATTTT
TRBJ1-1	TRBV7-3	13	few	.	CASSLLANTEAFF	TGTGCCAGCAGCTTACTGGCCAACACTGAAGCTTTCTTT
TRBJ2-3	TRBV4-3	19	once	TRBD2	CASSQDLPRLAASTDTQYF	TGCGCCAGCAGCCAAGATCTCCCCAGGCTAGCGGCGAGCACAGATACGCAGTATTTT
TRBJ1-4	TRBV30	13	.	TRBD1	CAWTGQDNEKLFF	TGTGCCTGGACGGGACAGGATAATGAAAAACTGTTTTTT
TRBJ1-1	TRBV19	13	.	.	CASNNPRAAGAFF	TGTGCCAGTAATAACCCCCGGGCGGCGGGCGCTTTCTTT
TRBJ1-1	TRBV30	12	few	.	CALTRGGTEAFF	TGTGCCCTGACGCGGGGTGGCACTGAAGCTTTCTTT
TRBJ1-1	TRBV9	13	.	.	CASSASSNTEAFF	TGTGCCAGCAGCGCCAGTTCGAACACTGAAGCTTTCTTT
TRBJ2-1	TRBV6-4	13	.	TRBD1	CASSEQTGGPQFF	TGTGCCAGCAGTGAGCAAACAGGGGGCCCACAGTTCTTC
TRBJ2-7	TRBV9	9	.	.	CTLTGEQYF	TGTACCCTTACCGGCGAGCAGTACTTC
TRBJ2-3	TRBV27	13	.	TRBD2	CASSLSAGDTQYF	TGTGCCAGCAGTTTATCGGCGGGGGACACGCAGTATTTT
TRBJ1-1	TRBV5-1	13	medium-sized	.	CASSSDTNTEAFF	TGCGCCAGCAGCTCCGACACAAACACTGAAGCTTTCTTT
TRBJ2-3	TRBV7-2	14	.	TRBD1	CASSGQAWGDTQYF	TGTGCCAGCAGCGGACAGGCCTGGGGGGATACGCAGTATTTT
TRBJ1-2	TRBV4-1	15	once	.	CASSPAGTLNYGYTF	TGCGCCAGCAGCCCAGCGGGGACCCTTAACTATGGCTACACCTTC
TRBJ2-3	TRBV4-1	13	.	TRBD2	CASSGGREDTQYF	TGCGCCAGCAGCGGGGGGAGGGAAGATACGCAGTATTTT
TRBJ2-5	TRBV4-3	15	.	.	CASSPGLNPQETQYF	TGCGCCAGCAGCCCTGGACTTAACCCTCAAGAGACCCAGTACTTC
TRBJ1-2	TRBV2	12	.	.	CASSAQVYGYTF	TGTGCCAGCAGTGCTCAGGTTTACGGCTACACCTTC
TRBJ2-2	TRBV7-2	14	.	TRBD2	CASSASGGAGELFF	TGTGCCAGCAGCGCAAGCGGGGGGGCCGGGGAGCTGTTTTTT
TRBJ1-6	TRBV7-2	15	.	.	CASSLTTARDSPLHF	TGTGCCAGCAGCCTGACGACAGCCAGGGATTCACCCCTCCACTTT
TRBJ1-6	TRBV6-5	14	.	TRBD1	CASRDARGHSPLHF	TGTGCCAGCAGGGACGCCAGGGGGCACTCACCCCTCCACTTT
TRBJ2-4	TRBV12-5	15	.	.	CASGLGAGVVDIQYF	TGTGCTAGTGGTTTGGGAGCAGGGGTAGTGGACATTCAGTACTTC
TRBJ1-2	TRBV30	13	.	.	CAWTRTANYGYTF	TGTGCCTGGACCCGGACAGCTAACTATGGCTACACCTTC
TRBJ1-2	TRBV5-4	14	.	.	CASTPGGWSYGYTF	TGTGCCAGCACTCCGGGGGGTTGGAGCTATGGCTACACCTTC
TRBJ1-5	TRBV27	15	.	.	CASGGNLYSNQPQHF	TGTGCCAGCGGCGGAAACTTGTATAGCAATCAGCCCCAGCATTTT
TRBJ2-1	TRBV18	16	once	TRBD2	CASSSLAGSSYNEQFF	TGTGCCAGCTCTTCACTAGCGGGTAGCTCCTACAATGAGCAGTTCTTC
TRBJ2-3	TRBV29-1	13	once	.	CSADPQDTDTQYF	TGCAGCGCCGACCCACAGGACACAGATACGCAGTATTTT
TRBJ2-4	TRBV27	14	.	.	CASSYQGSRHIQYF	TGTGCCAGCAGTTATCAGGGGTCGCGGCACATTCAGTACTTC
TRBJ1-4	TRBV18	17	.	TRBD1	CASSSGQGHATNEKLFF	TGTGCCAGCTCATCCGGACAGGGGCATGCAACTAATGAAAAACTGTTTTTT
TRBJ1-5	TRBV19	14	once	.	CASLYSGSNQPQHF	TGTGCCAGTTTGTACTCAGGGAGCAATCAGCCCCAGCATTTT
TRBJ1-6	TRBV27	16	.	.	CASSLGDSLVRSPLHF	TGTGCCAGCAGTTTGGGAGACTCCCTTGTCCGTTCACCCCTCCACTTT
TRBJ1-4	TRBV7-2	16	once	TRBD1	CASSSQGQGGRGKLFF	TGTGCCAGCAGCTCCCAAGGACAGGGGGGTAGGGGAAAACTGTTTTTT
TRBJ2-7	TRBV6-1	15	.	TRBD1	CASSEWDRGDYEQYF	TGTGCCAGCAGTGAATGGGACAGGGGGGACTACGAGCAGTACTTC
TRBJ1-2	TRBV5-8	13	few	.	CASSLNRAYGYTF	TGTGCCAGCAGCTTGAACAGGGCCTATGGCTACACCTTC
TRBJ1-1	TRBV19	12	.	.	CASSIAPGEAFF	TGTGCCAGTAGTATCGCGCCGGGTGAAGCTTTCTTT
TRBJ1-2	TRBV27	16	few	TRBD1	CASSLKDGGQNYGYTF	TGTGCCAGCAGTTTAAAAGATGGGGGACAGAACTATGGCTACACCTTC
TRBJ1-2	TRBV12-3/TRBV12-4	12	few	.	CASSLLGRFSRF	TGTGCCAGCAGTTTATTGGGGCGGTTCAGTCGCTTC
TRBJ2-7	TRBV27	17	.	TRBD1	CASSFWAGGGRGGEQYF	TGTGCCAGCAGTTTTTGGGCAGGGGGCGGAAGAGGGGGGGAGCAGTACTTC
TRBJ2-5	TRBV11-1	14	.	TRBD1	CASRPKGARETQYF	TGTGCCAGCAGACCCAAGGGGGCCCGAGAGACCCAGTACTTC
TRBJ2-1	TRBV10-2	17	.	TRBD2	CASSDLAGGRSYNEQFF	TGCGCCAGCAGTGATTTAGCGGGGGGGCGTTCCTACAATGAGCAGTTCTTC
TRBJ2-7	TRBV6-5	16	.	.	CASSFKKQRLPYEQYF	TGTGCCAGCAGTTTTAAGAAACAGCGACTACCCTACGAGCAGTACTTC
TRBJ1-2	TRBV3-1/TRBV3-2	15	.	TRBD1	CASSQFRTGSYGYTF	TGTGCCAGCAGCCAATTCCGGACAGGCAGCTATGGCTACACCTTC
TRBJ1-6	TRBV19	13	.	.	CATGGKDNSPLHF	TGTGCTACGGGGGGGAAGGATAATTCACCCCTCCACTTT
TRBJ1-2	TRBV5-1	14	.	.	CASSLVSGLDGYTF	TGCGCCAGCAGCTTGGTCTCAGGGTTGGATGGCTACACCTTC
TRBJ1-2	TRBV6-5	13	.	TRBD1	CASSYLPQGGYTF	TGTGCCAGCAGTTACCTTCCACAGGGGGGCTACACCTTC
TRBJ1-5	TRBV6-6	15	.	TRBD1	CASSQGDRVDQPQHF	TGTGCCAGCAGCCAAGGGGACAGGGTTGATCAGCCCCAGCATTTT
TRBJ1-2	TRBV6-6	16	few	TRBD1	CASSLRTGPANYGYTF	TGTGCCAGCAGTTTGCGGACAGGCCCCGCTAACTATGGCTACACCTTC
TRBJ2-7	TRBV5-6	13	.	.	CASSLAQVYEQYF	TGTGCCAGCAGCTTGGCACAGGTCTACGAGCAGTACTTC
TRBJ1-3	TRBV6-1	15	.	.	CASSEVGGSGNTIYF	TGTGCCAGCAGTGAAGTGGGGGGCTCTGGAAACACCATATATTTT
TRBJ1-4	TRBV30	15	.	.	CAWSRSRGLNEKLFF	TGTGCCTGGAGTAGGTCAAGGGGCCTTAATGAAAAACTGTTTTTT